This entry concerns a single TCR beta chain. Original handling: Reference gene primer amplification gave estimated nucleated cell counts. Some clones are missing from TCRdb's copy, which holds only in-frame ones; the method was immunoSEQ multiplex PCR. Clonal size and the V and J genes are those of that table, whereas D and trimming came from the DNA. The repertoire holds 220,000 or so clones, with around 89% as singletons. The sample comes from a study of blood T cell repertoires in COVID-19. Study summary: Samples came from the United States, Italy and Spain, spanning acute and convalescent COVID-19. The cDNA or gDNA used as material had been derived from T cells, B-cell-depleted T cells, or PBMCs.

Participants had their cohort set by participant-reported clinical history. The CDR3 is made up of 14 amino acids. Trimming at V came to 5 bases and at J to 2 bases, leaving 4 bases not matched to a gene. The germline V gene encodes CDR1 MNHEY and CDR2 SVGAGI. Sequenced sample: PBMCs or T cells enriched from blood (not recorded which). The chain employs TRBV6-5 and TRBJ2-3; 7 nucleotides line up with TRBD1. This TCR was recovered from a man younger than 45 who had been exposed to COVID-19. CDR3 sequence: CASSIQGTTDTQYF. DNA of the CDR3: TGTGCCAGCAGTATACAGGGGACCACAGATACGCAGTATTTT.